The rows below give T cell receptor beta chains drawn from one sample of a study of radiation and T cells in renal cell carcinoma. Clones were read by immunoSEQ multiplex PCR, and TCRdb kept only the in-frame ones, dropping some. The table has roughly 90,000 clones, 70% to 90% seen once. Sequenced material: blood, taken from a patient whose treatment included radiotherapy and nephrectomy. Every receptor here comes from a man aged 50 or older with renal cell carcinoma. Each CDR3 is given with its conserved first and last residue. D genes are given only for firm matches. Where a row states a size, it is once, few, many or the class of an expanded clone; other rows omit it.

j_call: TRBJ2-1; clone_size: -; d_call: TRBD2; v_call: TRBV9; cdr3_aa: CASSVSGVAYNEQFF; cdr3_nt: TGTGCCAGCAGCGTTAGCGGGGTGGCCTACAATGAGCAGTTCTTC
j_call: TRBJ1-1; clone_size: -; d_call: -; v_call: TRBV5-1; cdr3_aa: CASSLASGVNTEAFF; cdr3_nt: TGCGCCAGCAGCTTGGCCTCAGGGGTGAACACTGAAGCTTTCTTT
j_call: TRBJ1-5; clone_size: -; d_call: -; v_call: TRBV18; cdr3_aa: CASSPRTNQPQHF; cdr3_nt: TGTGCCAGCTCACCACGAACAAATCAGCCCCAGCATTTT
j_call: TRBJ2-2; clone_size: -; d_call: -; v_call: TRBV5-8; cdr3_aa: CASNLQRRGELFF; cdr3_nt: TGTGCCAGCAACCTACAACGCCGCGGGGAGCTGTTTTTT
j_call: TRBJ2-7; clone_size: once; d_call: -; v_call: TRBV6-5; cdr3_aa: CASSYSYEGGAYEQYF; cdr3_nt: TGTGCCAGCAGTTACTCGTATGAGGGAGGTGCCTACGAGCAGTACTTC
j_call: TRBJ2-5; clone_size: -; d_call: TRBD2; v_call: TRBV5-1; cdr3_aa: CASSAGLAGQETQYF; cdr3_nt: TGCGCCAGCAGCGCGGGACTAGCGGGGCAAGAGACCCAGTACTTC
j_call: TRBJ1-5; clone_size: -; d_call: -; v_call: TRBV28; cdr3_aa: CAGQEQGRDQPQHF; cdr3_nt: TGTGCCGGACAAGAACAGGGTCGCGATCAGCCCCAGCATTTT
j_call: TRBJ1-5; clone_size: -; d_call: -; v_call: TRBV2; cdr3_aa: CASSLQGSNQPQHF; cdr3_nt: TGTGCCAGCAGTTTACAGGGTAGCAATCAGCCCCAGCATTTT
j_call: TRBJ2-7; clone_size: -; d_call: -; v_call: TRBV28; cdr3_aa: CASSPSSYEQYF; cdr3_nt: TGTGCCAGCAGCCCCAGTTCATACGAGCAGTACTTC
j_call: TRBJ2-7; clone_size: -; d_call: TRBD1; v_call: TRBV10-3; cdr3_aa: CAISQDRAQTYEQYF; cdr3_nt: TGTGCCATCAGCCAGGACAGGGCACAAACCTACGAGCAGTACTTC
j_call: TRBJ1-1; clone_size: -; d_call: -; v_call: TRBV6-1; cdr3_aa: CASSGLGARYTEAFF; cdr3_nt: TGTGCCAGCAGTGGGTTGGGGGCGCGTTACACTGAAGCTTTCTTT
j_call: TRBJ2-5; clone_size: -; d_call: -; v_call: TRBV13; cdr3_aa: CASSSARTSGTQYF; cdr3_nt: TGTGCCAGCAGCTCCGCCCGCACCTCAGGGACCCAGTACTTC
j_call: TRBJ1-1; clone_size: -; d_call: -; v_call: TRBV6-5; cdr3_aa: CASSYDGLNTEAFF; cdr3_nt: TGTGCCAGCAGTTACGATGGGTTGAACACTGAAGCTTTCTTT
j_call: TRBJ1-1; clone_size: once; d_call: -; v_call: TRBV6-1; cdr3_aa: CASSVHATEAFF; cdr3_nt: TGTGCCAGCAGCGTCCACGCCACTGAAGCTTTCTTT
j_call: TRBJ2-7; clone_size: -; d_call: -; v_call: TRBV5-1; cdr3_aa: CASSLDRVEGEQYF; cdr3_nt: TGCGCCAGCAGCTTGGACAGGGTAGAGGGCGAGCAGTACTTC
j_call: TRBJ2-3; clone_size: -; d_call: TRBD2; v_call: TRBV7-2; cdr3_aa: CASSLAPAGVSTDTQYF; cdr3_nt: TGTGCCAGCAGCTTAGCCCCAGCGGGGGTAAGCACAGATACGCAGTATTTT